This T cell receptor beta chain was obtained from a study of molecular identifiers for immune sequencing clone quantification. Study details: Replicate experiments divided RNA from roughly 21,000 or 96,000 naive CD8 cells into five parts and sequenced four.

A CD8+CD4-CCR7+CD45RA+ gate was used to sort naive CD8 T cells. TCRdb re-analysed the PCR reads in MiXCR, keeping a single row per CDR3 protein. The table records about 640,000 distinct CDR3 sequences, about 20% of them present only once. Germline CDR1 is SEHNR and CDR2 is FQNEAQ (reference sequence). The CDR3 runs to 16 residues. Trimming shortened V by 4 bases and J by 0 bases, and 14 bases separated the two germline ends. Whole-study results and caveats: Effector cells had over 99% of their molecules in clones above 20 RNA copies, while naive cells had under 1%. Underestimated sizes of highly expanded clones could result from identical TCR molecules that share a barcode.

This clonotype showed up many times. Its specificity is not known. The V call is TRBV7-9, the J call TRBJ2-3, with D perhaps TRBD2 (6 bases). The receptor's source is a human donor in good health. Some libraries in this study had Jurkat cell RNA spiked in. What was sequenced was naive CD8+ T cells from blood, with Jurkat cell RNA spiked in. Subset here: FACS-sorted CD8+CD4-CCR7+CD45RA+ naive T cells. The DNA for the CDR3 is TGTGCCAGCAGCTCGCTCGGCGGGGTGAGCACAGATACGCAGTATTTT. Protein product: CASSSLGGVSTDTQYF. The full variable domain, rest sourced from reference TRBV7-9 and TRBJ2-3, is DTGVSQNPRHKITKRGQNVTFRCDPISEHNRLYWYRQTLGQGPEFLTYFQNEAQLEKSRLLSDRFSAERPKGSFSTLEIQRTEQGDSAMYLCASSSLGGVSTDTQYFGPGTRLTVL.